This entry is about one T cell receptor (beta chain). The antigen is unknown. The data derive from a study of cytomegalovirus exposure and HLA in healthy donors. Study-wide findings and caveats: According to reports, the classifier identified cytomegalovirus status with high specificity and sensitivity. Rarity characterized most TCR sequences, yet some public TCRs appeared in many donors. Among immune exposure information, only CMV serostatus was available. Later analysis showed most CMV-associated TCR beta chains appearing HLA-restricted.

Trimming pared 5 bases from V and 3 bases from J, leaving 13 bases between. The CDR3 loop spans 14 amino acids. Germline CDR1 and CDR2: SGHTA and FQGNSA. With 60 Vbeta and 13 Jbeta primers, the PCR was carried out. The method was immunoSEQ multiplex PCR; TCRdb's version includes in-frame clones alone and lacks a portion of them. The sample yields about 140,000 clones, roughly 73% seen once. This clonotype was sampled from a male donor in good health and CMV-seronegative. The chain links TRBV7-2 to TRBJ1-2; TRBD1 might be the D (6 bases). Material for sequencing was PBMCs. The CDR3 DNA reads TGTGCCAGCAGCCGGGACACCACAGACTATGGCTACACCTTC. It yields the protein CASSRDTTDYGYTF.